One sample yielded the 15 T cell receptor beta chains listed below, sequenced in a study of T cell changes during pregnancy in multiple sclerosis. TCRdb keeps only in-frame clones here, not all; method: immunoSEQ multiplex PCR. Here the sample spans tens of thousands of clones, roughly nine tenths being singletons. This specimen consisted of peripheral blood, obtained after pregnancy. Source of these receptors: a female donor in good health, enrolled as a control in a pregnancy study.

The V call is TRBV18, the J call TRBJ1-5; 7 positions agree with TRBD1. The CDR3 runs 17 residues. CDR1 and CDR2 (germline): KGHSH, LQKENI. The trim removed 4 bases at V and 3 bases at J, leaving 12 bases unmatched. DNA for the CDR3: TGTGCCAGCTCACTCCTAACGATACAGGGGAACAATCAGCCCCAGCATTTT. The encoded protein is CASSLLTIQGNNQPQHF.

This sequence joins TRBV4-1 and TRBJ1-2; a weak D match, TRBD1 (6 bases). Trimming shortened V by 2 bases and J by 2 bases, and 12 bases separated the two germline ends. The CDR3 is 15 amino acids. Germline V CDR1 and CDR2: MGHRA, YSYEKL. The CDR3 sequence is CASSQLIGQNYGYTF. Written as DNA, the CDR3 is TGCGCCAGCAGCCAATTAATAGGACAGAACTATGGCTACACCTTC.

The rearrangement uses TRBV27 and TRBJ2-1; 8 nucleotides align to TRBD2. The CDR3 spans 15 residues. CDR1 MNHEY and CDR2 SMNVEV come from the germline V gene (reference sequence). With V trimmed by 5 bases and J by 5 bases, 8 bases remained unmatched. In nucleotides, the CDR3 is TGTGCCAGCAGTCCGAGGACTAGCTATAACAATGAGCAGTTCTTC. Protein product: CASSPRTSYNNEQFF.

This clone was detected once. The CDR3 region is CASSQVSRGGAYEQYF. CDR3 coding DNA: TGCGCCAGCAGCCAAGTCTCTCGCGGGGGGGCCTACGAGCAGTACTTC. The rearrangement links TRBV4-1 to TRBJ2-7, with 9 bases matching TRBD2. V dropped 1 base and J dropped 2; count of bases not matched to a gene: 6. CDR1 is MGHRA, CDR2 YSYEKL, per germline. The CDR3 runs to 16 residues.

V gene TRBV7-9 combines with J gene TRBJ2-3; 10 nucleotides match TRBD2. The germline CDR1 and CDR2 sequences are SEHNR and FQNEAQ (reference sequence). The CDR3 extends over 15 amino acids. Unmatched junction bases numbered 2, after V lost 1 base and J lost 4 bases. CDR3 nucleotides: TGTGCCAGCAGCTTAGGAGCGGGGGGGCCAGATACGCAGTATTTT. It specifies CASSLGAGGPDTQYF.

The gene calls are TRBV27 and TRBJ1-6; 8 bases are a match to TRBD1. Germline CDR1 MNHEY, CDR2 SMNVEV (reference sequence). Trimming took 2 bases from V and 10 from J; bases not matched to a gene: 4. The CDR3 has 14 amino acids. The CDR3 here is CASSLQQGGSPLHF. Here the CDR3 DNA reads TGTGCCAGCAGTTTACAACAGGGGGGATCACCCCTCCACTTT.

The chain carries TRBV27 and TRBJ1-1; 7 bases match TRBD1. Germline V gives CDR1 MNHEY, CDR2 SMNVEV (reference sequence). CDR3 length equals 15 residues. V was clipped by 2 bases and J by 7 bases; unmatched bases: 10. CDR3 sequence reads: CASSLQGGGLVEAFF. The CDR3 DNA sequence: TGTGCCAGCAGTTTACAAGGGGGCGGACTGGTTGAAGCTTTCTTT.

The V gene is TRBV6-4, the J gene TRBJ1-2, with 9 bases aligning to TRBD1. The germline V gene encodes CDR1 MRHNA and CDR2 SNTAGT. The V gene end was trimmed by 0 bases and the J gene end by 7 bases; junction bases not matched to a gene: 0. CDR3 size: 13 residues. CDR3 bases: TGTGCCAGCAGTGACTCGGACAGGGGTGGCTACACCTTC. Amino acid sequence: CASSDSDRGGYTF.

The chain joins TRBV7-2 to TRBJ1-1, with D unresolved. V was shortened by 5 bases and J by 1 base, with 14 bases between the two germline ends. Germline V CDR1 and CDR2: SGHTA, FQGNSA. The CDR3 runs 15 residues. The CDR3 sequence: CASSPWFSTNTEAFF. DNA for the CDR3: TGTGCCAGCAGCCCCTGGTTCAGTACGAACACTGAAGCTTTCTTT.

The chain links TRBV4-1 to TRBJ2-7; 10 bases align to TRBD2. This CDR3 comprises 17 residues. J lost 2 bases, V lost 0 bases, and 7 bases had no gene match. Germline V gives CDR1 MGHRA, CDR2 YSYEKL. The CDR3 is CASSQDPSGSTAYEQYF. CDR3 in DNA: TGCGCCAGCAGCCAAGATCCTAGCGGGAGTACCGCCTACGAGCAGTACTTC.

The V and J genes are TRBV10-3 and TRBJ2-1; D is possibly TRBD2 (6 bases). Germline CDR1 and CDR2: ENHRY and SYGVKD. The V end lost 7 bases, the J end lost 6 bases, and 19 bases lay between the germline ends. This CDR3 contains 15 residues. Written as DNA, the CDR3 is TGTGCCATCATGGAGGTGACTAGAAAACCCAATGAGCAGTTCTTC. Translating it yields CAIMEVTRKPNEQFF.

V and J are TRBV6-5 and TRBJ2-3; D is possibly TRBD1 (5 bases). Germline assignment: CDR1 MNHEY and CDR2 SVGAGI. There are 13 residues in the CDR3. V shed 5 bases and J shed 13 bases, with 19 bases lying between them. The CDR3 here is CASSTRGAGYKYF. The CDR3 DNA reads TGTGCCAGCAGTACTCGTGGGGCAGGGTACAAGTATTTT.

The gene calls are TRBV27 and TRBJ2-4, with 7 bases fitting TRBD1. This CDR3 is built from 14 residues. V trimming: 4 bases; J trimming: 3 bases; junction bases outside the gene matches: 3. Per the germline V gene, CDR1 is MNHEY and CDR2 is SMNVEV (reference sequence). CDR3 loop: CASSSGQHKNIQYF. CDR3 sequence (DNA): TGTGCCAGCAGTTCGGGACAGCACAAAAACATTCAGTACTTC.

In this sample, this clone turned up once. The chain links TRBV10-1 to TRBJ1-1; D unclear. Germline values: CDR1 WNHNN, CDR2 SYGVQD (reference sequence). The CDR3 spans 17 residues. Trimming cost V 5 bases and J 5 bases, with 24 bases left between them. The CDR3 is CASSPQRSLTGTTEAFF. The CDR3 DNA follows: TGCGCCAGCAGTCCCCAACGATCGTTAACTGGTACGACTGAAGCTTTCTTT.

The gene calls are TRBV19 and TRBJ2-3; TRBD2 aligns across 11 bases. CDR1 and CDR2 from the germline V gene are LNHDA and SQIVND (reference sequence). J gave up 4 bases and V 9 bases, and 6 bases lay outside the gene matches. The CDR3 totals 14 residues. CDR3 region: CASQVAGGADTQYF. CDR3 nucleotides: TGTGCCAGCCAGGTAGCGGGAGGGGCAGATACGCAGTATTTT.